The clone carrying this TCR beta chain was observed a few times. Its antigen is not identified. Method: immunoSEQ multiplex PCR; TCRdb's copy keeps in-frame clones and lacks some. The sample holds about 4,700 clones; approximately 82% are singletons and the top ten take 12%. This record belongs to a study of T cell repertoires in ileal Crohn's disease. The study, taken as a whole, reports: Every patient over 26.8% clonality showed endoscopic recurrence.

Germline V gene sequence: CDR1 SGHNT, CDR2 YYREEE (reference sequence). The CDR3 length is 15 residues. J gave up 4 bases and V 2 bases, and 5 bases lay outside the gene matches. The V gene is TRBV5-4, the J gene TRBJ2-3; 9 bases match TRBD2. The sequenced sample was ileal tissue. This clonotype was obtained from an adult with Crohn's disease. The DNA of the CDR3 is TGTGCCAGCAGCTTCTGGCGGGGGGGCGCAGATACGCAGTATTTT. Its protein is CASSFWRGGADTQYF.